Below are 10 T cell receptor beta chains sequenced from a single sample in a study of blood T cell repertoires in COVID-19. Sequencing was performed with immunoSEQ multiplex PCR; in TCRdb, only in-frame clones are kept and a portion is missing. The sample shows 200,000 to 250,000 clones, around 92% of them seen only once. The specimen sequenced was peripheral blood. These receptors were obtained from a man aged 25 to 40 with acute or convalescent COVID-19.

The rearrangement uses TRBV6-5 and TRBJ2-1, with unresolved D. The V and J ends lost 8 bases and 6 bases respectively, with 17 bases between them. The CDR3 contains 14 residues. Germline CDR1 MNHEY, CDR2 SVGAGI. The CDR3 DNA sequence: TGTGCCAGCCGAGGCGCAGCAACGGGCAATGAGCAGTTCTTC. Its protein is CASRGAATGNEQFF.

The chain joins TRBV6-6 to TRBJ2-7; D is perhaps TRBD2 (6 bases). V was shortened by 7 bases and J by 0 bases, with 13 bases between the two germline ends. Germline V gene data show CDR1 as MNHNY and CDR2 as SVGAGI (reference sequence). The length of the CDR3 is 14 residues. This CDR3 reads CASTLSGSSYEQYF. Written as DNA, the CDR3 is TGTGCCAGCACCCTTAGCGGATCCTCCTACGAGCAGTACTTC.

The table lists this clone with a count of one. This chain joins TRBV5-1 and TRBJ2-3, with D uncertain. There are 14 residues in the CDR3. V was pared by 0 bases and J by 3 bases, with 8 bases between. The germline V gene encodes CDR1 SGHRS and CDR2 YFSETQ. The CDR3 here is CASSLATRTDTQYF. In DNA form, the CDR3 reads TGCGCCAGCAGCTTGGCGACACGGACAGATACGCAGTATTTT.

This sequence joins TRBV7-2 and TRBJ1-1, with TRBD1 matching over 7 bases. The CDR3 has 16 amino acids. Germline CDR1 and CDR2: SGHTA and FQGNSA. V was clipped by 5 bases and J by 2 bases; unmatched bases: 11. The CDR3 coding sequence is TGTGCCAGCAGCATATCAGGGGGAGACCTAAACACTGAAGCTTTCTTT. It encodes CASSISGGDLNTEAFF.

The chain links TRBV6-1 to TRBJ2-2; D is perhaps TRBD1 (6 bases). V was cut by 4 bases and J by 0 bases, with 12 bases left in between. Germline V lookup: CDR1 MNHNS, CDR2 SASEGT. This CDR3 spans 16 amino acids. Written as DNA, the CDR3 is TGTGCCAGCAGTGTGGACAGAATCACGAACACCGGGGAGCTGTTTTTT. Translated, it gives CASSVDRITNTGELFF.

This clone was recorded once. The V call is TRBV30, the J call TRBJ1-1, with 8 bases matching TRBD1. The germline gives CDR1 GTSNPN, CDR2 SVGIG (reference sequence). Trimming at V came to 5 bases and at J to 4 bases, leaving 15 bases not matched to a gene. The CDR3 loop spans 16 amino acids. The CDR3 protein is CAWESRWTGLVTEAFF. For the CDR3, the DNA is TGTGCCTGGGAAAGCAGATGGACAGGGCTGGTCACTGAAGCTTTCTTT.

V and J are TRBV27 and TRBJ2-1; 8 bases are a match to TRBD2. The CDR3 extends over 14 amino acids. Trimming cost V 3 bases and J 9 bases; bases outside gene matches: 7. CDR1 MNHEY and CDR2 SMNVEV come from the germline V gene (reference sequence). The CDR3 DNA reads as TGTGCCAGCAGTTTTATGGGACTAGGAGGTGAGCAGTTCTTC. It encodes CASSFMGLGGEQFF.

The chain carries TRBV11-2 and TRBJ2-7; 13 bases align to TRBD2. The CDR3 is made up of 15 amino acids. Germline trimming cut 2 bases from V and 6 bases from J; bases unmatched to any gene: 4. Germline V gene sequence: CDR1 SGHAT, CDR2 FQNNGV. The CDR3 sequence: CASSLRTSGGGEQYF. CDR3 nucleotides: TGTGCCAGCAGCTTACGGACTAGCGGGGGCGGCGAGCAGTACTTC.

CDR3 DNA sequence: TGTGCCAGCAGTGATATGGGACAGGGGCGCTACTACGAGCAGTACTTC. Translated, it gives CASSDMGQGRYYEQYF. The genes are TRBV6-1 and TRBJ2-7, with TRBD1 matching 10 bases. From germline, CDR1 is MNHNS and CDR2 SASEGT. The CDR3 loop spans 16 amino acids. V shed 3 bases and J 3 bases; nucleotides not matched to a gene: 8.

This chain uses TRBV5-3 with TRBJ2-7, with a possible D match to TRBD1 (6 bases). TRBV5-3 is known as an ORF, though its function is uncertain. V was pared by 2 bases and J by 0 bases, with 12 bases between. This CDR3 contains 15 residues. The CDR3 reads CARSFHRVDSYEQYF. DNA for the CDR3: TGTGCCAGAAGCTTCCACAGGGTCGACTCCTACGAGCAGTACTTC.